This T cell receptor (beta chain) was obtained from a study of cytomegalovirus exposure and HLA in healthy donors. Study-wide context: In a later analysis, the 120 or so validation repertoires were reported to have used the same platform as the roughly 600 first-cohort repertoires.

Study-wide findings and caveats: The study labeled roughly 160 TCR beta chains cytomegalovirus-associated. High specificity and sensitivity for cytomegalovirus status were reported for the classifier. Whilst most TCR sequences proved rare, a subset of public TCRs occurred across many donors.

As concerns this clone: What it binds is unknown.

Measured with immunoSEQ multiplex PCR; TCRdb has only the in-frame clones, and not every one. The table includes hundreds of thousands of clones, 70% to 90% detected once. Source material: PBMCs. This TCR derives from a woman aged 18-29 years in good health and CMV-seronegative.

The CDR3 region has the DNA TGTGCCAGCTCACAGATCGACAGCACCTCCTACGAGCAGTACTTC. Translation: CASSQIDSTSYEQYF. The chain is built from TRBV18 and TRBJ2-7; the D gene is possibly TRBD1 (5 bases). CDR1 is KGHSH, CDR2 LQKENI, per germline. This CDR3 is built from 15 residues. Trimming left V 4 bases short and J 0 bases short, with 13 bases between.